Below, 10 T cell receptor beta chains from the same sample are listed, as sequenced in a study of blood T cells in healthy people across ages. Using a J-beta primer mix together with a sample-barcoded 5' primer, a second PCR was run for roughly 7 to 12 cycles. TCRdb fed the 5' RACE reads into MiXCR, producing one record per CDR3 protein. Among around 1.5 million distinct CDR3 sequences listed, about 31% were seen once. The specimen was blood. The source is a woman between 25 and 40 years old in good health.

This sequence joins TRBV20-1 and TRBJ2-5; TRBD2 agrees at 9 bases. TRBJ2-7 matches the DNA end more closely, so the J call is doubtful. The length of the CDR3 is 13 residues. Germline CDR1 reads DFQATT; CDR2 reads SNEGSKA (reference sequence). CDR3 protein: CSAVLAGRYEQYF. As DNA, the CDR3 is TGCAGTGCTGTGCTAGCGGGGAGGTACGAGCAGTACTTC.

The V and J genes are TRBV6-1 and TRBJ2-7; D ambiguous. Between the trimmed V and J ends, which lost 6 bases and 6 bases, there was a span of 18 bases. In germline, CDR1 is MNHNS, CDR2 SASEGT. This CDR3 is 14 amino acids long. The CDR3 nucleotides are TGTGCCAGCAGGGAATTGGTGTCCCCTGTCGAGCAGTACTTC. Amino acid sequence: CASRELVSPVEQYF.

This sequence joins TRBV12-3 or TRBV12-4 and TRBJ2-3; TRBD1 aligns across 10 bases. This CDR3 comprises 14 residues. V gave up 7 bases and J gave up 5 bases; unmatched junction bases: 6. The CDR3 is CASTDRGLEDTQYF. CDR3 DNA: TGTGCCAGCACCGACAGGGGGCTTGAAGATACGCAGTATTTT.

This clonotype turned up a few times. The V and J genes are TRBV28 and TRBJ2-6, with a weak D call TRBD1 (5 bases). Trimming took 7 bases from V and 4 from J, leaving 14 bases between them. Per the germline V gene, CDR1 is MDHEN and CDR2 is SYDVKM. The CDR3 contains 15 residues. CDR3 sequence (DNA): TGTGCCAGCACCCCAGTGGGGCTCGGGGCCAACGTCCTGACTTTC. Protein product: CASTPVGLGANVLTF.

The chain couples TRBV20-1 to TRBJ2-5; 7 positions match TRBD1. The CDR3 is 15 amino acids. CDR1 and CDR2 (germline): DFQATT, SNEGSKA (reference sequence). Trimming took 3 bases from V and 5 from J; bases not matched to a gene: 12. The CDR3: CSARDNRGPRETQYF. The CDR3 nucleotides read TGCAGTGCTAGGGATAATAGGGGGCCCAGGGAGACCCAGTACTTC.

This clonotype was counted only a few times. The V call is TRBV4-1, the J call TRBJ2-7, with D perhaps being TRBD1 or TRBD2 (5 bases each). Trimming took 7 bases from V and 2 from J, leaving 18 bases between them. CDR1 and CDR2 (germline): MGHRA, YSYEKL. The CDR3 has 15 residues. The CDR3 reads CASNHVGAPTYEQYF. CDR3 in DNA: TGCGCCAGCAATCACGTCGGGGCGCCAACCTACGAGCAGTACTTC.

This clonotype was found many times. The chain combines TRBV4-2 with TRBJ2-3; D perhaps matches TRBD2 (6 bases). Germline CDR1 and CDR2: LGHNA and YNFKEQ. V was shortened by 5 bases and J by 4 bases, with 19 bases between the two germline ends. The CDR3 covers 16 residues. As DNA, the CDR3 is TGTGCCAGCAGCAGGGTCGAGGGAGGCGGAGCAGATACGCAGTATTTT. Protein sequence: CASSRVEGGGADTQYF.

The rearrangement links TRBV30 to TRBJ2-1, with D perhaps TRBD2 (6 bases). This CDR3 region has 12 residues. Per the germline V gene, CDR1 is GTSNPN and CDR2 is SVGIG (reference sequence). V was shortened by 5 bases and J by 7 bases, with 12 bases between the two germline ends. Written as DNA, the CDR3 is TGTGCCTGGGGGGGGTATGGGAATGAGCAGTTCTTC. This codes for CAWGGYGNEQFF. The full variable domain, its missing parts supplied by reference TRBV30 and TRBJ2-1, is SQTIHQWPATLVQPVGSPLSLECTVEGTSNPNLYWYRQAAGRGLQLLFYSVGIGQISSEVPQNLSASRPQDRQFILSSKKLLLSDSGFYLCAWGGYGNEQFFGPGTRLTVL.

In this sample, this clonotype turned up a few times. This chain connects TRBV6-2 or TRBV6-3 to TRBJ2-6; TRBD1 might be the D (6 bases). This CDR3 comprises 15 residues. CDR1 and CDR2 (germline): MNHEY, SVGEGT. The V and J ends lost 0 bases and 5 bases respectively, with 8 bases between them. The CDR3 DNA reads as TGTGCCAGCAGTTACTCGGGGGCTCGGGCCAACGTCCTGACTTTC. Its translation is CASSYSGARANVLTF.

The chain combines TRBV7-2 with TRBJ2-7; tentatively, D is TRBD2 (5 bases). Trimming left V 2 bases short and J 6 bases short, with 20 bases between. This CDR3 has 16 residues. Germline V gene data show CDR1 as SGHTA and CDR2 as FQGNSA. The CDR3 protein is CASSLSRFGVRLEQYF. For the CDR3, the DNA is TGTGCCAGCAGCTTAAGTCGATTCGGGGTACGACTCGAGCAGTACTTC. Combining the CDR3 with reference TRBV7-2 and TRBJ2-7 gives the whole variable domain GAGVSQSPSNKVTEKGKDVELRCDPISGHTALYWYRQSLGQGLEFLIYFQGNSAPDKSGLPSDRFSAERTGGSVSTLTIQRTQQEDSAVYLCASSLSRFGVRLEQYFGPGTRLTVT.